The next 4 T cell receptor beta chains were all read from a single sample in a study of shared clonotypes between healthy human individuals. In the naive CD8 group, cells lacked CD45RO and were positively selected for CCR7, so terminally differentiated effector memory CD45RA+ cells were left out. Sequencing used immunoSEQ multiplex PCR; TCRdb keeps in-frame clones, though not all of them. The profile shows millions of clones, about 92% of them singletons. The source material was naive CD8+ T cells from PBMCs. The receptors originated from a man in his late teens or twenties in good health. Some clones in this sample may be carry-over from other donors' samples.

This chain joins TRBV10-3 and TRBJ2-1; no clear D gene. Deletions cut 10 bases from V and 4 bases from J, with 20 bases between. CDR1 and CDR2 (germline): ENHRY, SYGVKD. The CDR3 totals 15 residues. The CDR3 spells CATSQEIDFYNEQFF. Here the CDR3 DNA reads TGTGCCACTTCACAAGAGATAGACTTTTACAATGAGCAGTTCTTC.

The CDR3 DNA reads TGTGCCAGTAGTAAAAGACACGCGAACCTCTACAATGAGCAGTTCTTC. Protein sequence: CASSKRHANLYNEQFF. This chain connects TRBV19 to TRBJ2-1, with D hard to call. With 4 bases removed from V and 3 bases from J, the gap between germline ends came to 16 bases. Germline-derived CDR1 and CDR2 are LNHDA and SQIVND (reference sequence). The CDR3 is made up of 16 amino acids.

The rearrangement uses TRBV27 and TRBJ2-3, with TRBD2 as a possible D gene (6 bases). Germline loops: CDR1 MNHEY, CDR2 SMNVEV (reference sequence). Between the trimmed V and J ends, which lost 5 bases and 1 base, there was a span of 16 bases. This CDR3 is 16 amino acids long. CDR3 bases: TGTGCCAGCAGTAAGATTAGGGTAGCGGGCACAGATACGCAGTATTTT. This sequence encodes CASSKIRVAGTDTQYF.

The chain recombines TRBV6-5 with TRBJ1-1, with D tentatively TRBD1 (6 bases). V lost 2 bases and J lost 4, with 14 bases in between. The CDR3 sequence is 15 residues long. The germline CDR1 and CDR2 sequences are MNHEY and SVGAGI. CDR3 bases: TGTGCCAGCAGTTACCCGACAGGAGTGGGCACTGAAGCTTTCTTT. Protein: CASSYPTGVGTEAFF.